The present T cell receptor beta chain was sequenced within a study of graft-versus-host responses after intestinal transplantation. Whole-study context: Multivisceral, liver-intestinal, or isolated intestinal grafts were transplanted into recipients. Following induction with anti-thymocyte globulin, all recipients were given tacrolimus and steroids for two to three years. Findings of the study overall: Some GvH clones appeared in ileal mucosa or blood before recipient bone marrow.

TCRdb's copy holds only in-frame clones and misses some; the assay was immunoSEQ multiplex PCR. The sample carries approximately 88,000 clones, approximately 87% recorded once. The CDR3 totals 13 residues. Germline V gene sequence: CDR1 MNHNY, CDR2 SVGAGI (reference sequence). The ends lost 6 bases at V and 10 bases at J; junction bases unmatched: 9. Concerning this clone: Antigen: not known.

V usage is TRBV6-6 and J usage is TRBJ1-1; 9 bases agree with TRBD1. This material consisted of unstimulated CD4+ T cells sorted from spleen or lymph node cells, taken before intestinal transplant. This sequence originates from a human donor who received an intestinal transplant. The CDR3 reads CASSADRGFSAFF. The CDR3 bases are TGTGCCAGCAGCGCGGACAGGGGTTTCTCAGCTTTCTTT.